These T cell receptor beta chains were read from a single sample in a study of T cells in Graves' hyperthyroidism and ophthalmopathy. Using its own MiXCR run on the multiplex PCR reads, TCRdb lists one record per CDR3 protein. This table has about 480,000 distinct CDR3 sequences, approximately 14% appearing once. Sequenced material: blood. These receptors came from a woman in her late teens or twenties with Graves' hyperthyroidism. Both conserved end residues are part of each CDR3. D genes are given only for firm matches. Clone size appears in some rows only: once, few, many, or a class for an expanded clone.

size	D	V	J	CDR3	DNA
-	TRBD2	TRBV5-1	TRBJ2-2	CASSSPGLVGGELFF	TGCGCCAGCAGCTCTCCGGGACTAGTAGGTGGGGAGCTGTTTTTT
many	-	TRBV11-3	TRBJ2-1	CASSLKGGEQFF	TGTGCCAGCAGCTTAAAGGGGGGCGAGCAGTTCTTC
many	TRBD1	TRBV5-1	TRBJ2-5	CASSLDPGTGETQYF	TGCGCCAGCAGCTTGGACCCGGGGACAGGGGAGACCCAGTACTTC
many	TRBD1	TRBV19	TRBJ1-1	CAMTGQGATEAFF	TGTGCCATGACGGGACAGGGGGCTACTGAAGCTTTCTTT
-	-	TRBV5-1	TRBJ2-7	CASRKGSSDHSYEQYF	TGCGCCAGCAGGAAGGGTTCTTCGGACCACTCCTACGAGCAGTACTTC
-	TRBD1	TRBV29-1	TRBJ1-4	CSVGGTGANEKLFF	TGCAGCGTTGGCGGGACAGGGGCAAATGAAAAACTGTTTTTT
-	TRBD2	TRBV9	TRBJ2-2	CASSSERENTGELFF	TGTGCCAGCAGCTCCGAGCGGGAGAACACCGGGGAGCTGTTTTTT
-	TRBD2	TRBV5-1	TRBJ2-1	CASSFGGLAGANEQFF	TGCGCCAGCAGCTTTGGGGGACTAGCGGGAGCCAATGAGCAGTTCTTC
many	TRBD2	TRBV18	TRBJ2-3	CASCQTRTSGRTDTQYF	TGTGCCAGCTGCCAAACTCGGACTAGCGGGAGAACAGATACGCAGTATTTT
few	TRBD1	TRBV19	TRBJ1-5	CASSTRLGQGSNQPQHF	TGTGCCAGTAGCACACGGCTAGGACAGGGCAGCAATCAGCCCCAGCATTTT
many	-	TRBV30	TRBJ1-1	CAWSGVNTEAFF	TGTGCCTGGAGTGGGGTGAACACTGAAGCTTTCTTT
many	TRBD2	TRBV19	TRBJ2-1	CASSISPSGSRHEQFF	TGTGCCAGTAGTATTTCCCCTAGCGGGAGTCGGCATGAGCAGTTCTTC
-	-	TRBV7-9	TRBJ2-3	CASSFASRLTDTQYF	TGTGCCAGCAGCTTTGCTAGCCGACTCACAGATACGCAGTATTTT
few	TRBD2	TRBV20-1	TRBJ2-5	CSARVLAGMETQYF	TGCAGTGCTAGAGTACTAGCGGGAATGGAGACCCAGTACTTC
-	-	TRBV11-2	TRBJ2-5	CASSLGGRNGQTQYF	TGTGCCAGCAGCTTGGGGGGCAGGAATGGACAGACCCAGTACTTC
many	-	TRBV4-1	TRBJ1-5	CASSQSNSGINQPQHF	TGCGCCAGCAGCCAATCTAATTCAGGGATCAATCAGCCCCAGCATTTT
many	TRBD2	TRBV19	TRBJ2-7	CASSMTSGSYEQYF	TGTGCCAGTAGTATGACTAGCGGGAGCTACGAGCAGTACTTC
few	-	TRBV6-1	TRBJ2-3	CASSDDDRSLINAQYF	TGTGCCAGCAGTGACGACGACAGGTCCCTTATAAATGCGCAGTATTTT
many	TRBD1	TRBV3-1	TRBJ2-2	CASSPTRQGYAGELFF	TGTGCCAGCAGCCCTACTCGACAGGGATACGCCGGGGAGCTGTTTTTT
-	-	TRBV25-1	TRBJ2-1	CASRKGGGSQAVPYNEQFF	TGTGCCAGCAGGAAGGGGGGAGGCAGTCAGGCGGTGCCCTACAATGAGCAGTTCTTC
many	-	TRBV6-1	TRBJ1-3	CASNGGSISGNTIYF	TGTGCCAGCAATGGGGGCAGTATTTCCGGAAACACCATATATTTT
many	TRBD2	TRBV20-1	TRBJ2-1	CSASLSSGSHNRYNEQFF	TGCAGTGCTAGCCTGTCCAGCGGGAGCCACAACAGATACAATGAGCAGTTCTTC
many	-	TRBV27	TRBJ1-2	CASSSTDSYSGGYTF	TGTGCCAGCAGTTCGACCGACTCATACAGCGGTGGCTACACCTTC
many	-	TRBV19	TRBJ1-2	CASSRTGARYGYTF	TGTGCCAGTAGCAGGACTGGGGCTCGCTATGGCTACACCTTC
-	-	TRBV6-2/TRBV6-3	TRBJ1-2	CASSYVIRTPTF	TGTGCCAGCAGTTATGTCATCAGAACCCCTACCTTC
-	-	TRBV7-7	TRBJ2-1	CASSLNSGDESNEQFF	TGTGCTAGCAGCTTGAATTCAGGGGACGAATCCAATGAGCAGTTCTTC
many	TRBD2	TRBV6-1	TRBJ2-1	CASSLAGENNEQFF	TGTGCCAGCAGTCTAGCGGGGGAAAACAATGAGCAGTTCTTC
few	-	TRBV4-1	TRBJ2-3	CASSQEGPASDTQYF	TGCGCCAGCAGCCAGGAAGGGCCAGCTTCGGATACGCAGTATTTT
many	-	TRBV27	TRBJ1-6	CASSPGRSNSPLHF	TGTGCCAGCAGCCCGGGACGTTCTAATTCACCCCTCCACTTT
few	-	TRBV6-1	TRBJ1-2	CASSGGAVYGYTF	TGTGCCAGCAGTGGGGGAGCGGTTTATGGCTACACCTTC
many	-	TRBV30	TRBJ1-1	CAWKGPLGQLNTEAFF	TGTGCCTGGAAAGGCCCCCTGGGACAACTAAACACTGAAGCTTTCTTT
many	-	TRBV5-1	TRBJ2-1	CASPNSAGEQFF	TGCGCCAGCCCAAATAGCGCGGGTGAGCAGTTCTTC
many	-	TRBV12-3/TRBV12-4	TRBJ2-2	CASSSWGEFLSGELFF	TGTGCCAGCAGTTCGTGGGGGGAGTTTTTATCCGGGGAGCTGTTTTTT
-	TRBD1	TRBV29-1	TRBJ2-4	CSVEWTGTKNIQYF	TGCAGCGTTGAATGGACAGGCACCAAAAACATTCAGTACTTC
-	-	TRBV9	TRBJ2-3	CASSVTALDTQYF	TGTGCCAGCAGCGTAACGGCTCTAGATACGCAGTATTTT
-	TRBD2	TRBV12-3/TRBV12-4	TRBJ2-3	CASRSSPGLAGGFQHWDTQYF	TGTGCCAGCAGATCTTCTCCGGGACTAGCGGGAGGTTTTCAGCATTGGGATACGCAGTATTTT
-	TRBD1	TRBV4-1	TRBJ1-4	CASSQGDRQGSEKLFF	TGCGCCAGCAGCCAAGGAGATAGACAGGGGAGTGAAAAACTGTTTTTT
many	TRBD2	TRBV24-1	TRBJ2-3	CATSDWREGTLTDTQYF	TGTGCCACCAGTGATTGGAGGGAGGGCACCCTCACAGATACGCAGTATTTT
many	TRBD1	TRBV7-2	TRBJ1-1	CASSFQGAAGAEAFF	TGTGCCAGCAGCTTCCAGGGGGCGGCGGGTGCTGAAGCTTTCTTT
many	-	TRBV3-1	TRBJ2-1	CASSQEGVRVYNEQFF	TGTGCCAGCAGCCAAGAGGGAGTAAGGGTCTACAATGAGCAGTTCTTC
-	-	TRBV11-2	TRBJ2-7	CASNLRGANHEQYF	TGTGCCAGCAACTTAAGGGGTGCCAACCACGAGCAGTACTTC
many	-	TRBV27	TRBJ2-2	CASSPYREGNTGELFF	TGTGCCAGCAGTCCCTACAGGGAGGGGAACACCGGGGAGCTGTTTTTT
-	TRBD2	TRBV12-3/TRBV12-4	TRBJ2-7	CASSGGGEGGGYEQYF	TGTGCCAGCAGTGGGGGAGGGGAGGGCGGCGGCTACGAGCAGTACTTC
-	-	TRBV19	TRBJ1-5	CASSILEGGERAQPQHF	TGTGCCAGTAGTATCTTGGAGGGGGGGGAAAGGGCCCAGCCCCAGCATTTT
many	-	TRBV5-6	TRBJ1-1	CASSLGLGDTEAFF	TGTGCCAGCAGCTTGGGACTGGGGGACACTGAAGCTTTCTTT